This TCR beta chain emerged from a study of human T cells and chemical hapten exposure. Study-level information: From small differences in pooled library volume came most of the variation in per-sample TCR yields.

This clonotype was seen a few times. TCRdb analysed the RACE reads with MiXCR anew, one entry per CDR3 protein. This table has some 84,000 distinct CDR3 sequences, about 10% appearing once. Indicated time point: patch test 2, 6 weeks after DPC sensitization. The treatment: therapeutic diphenylcyclopropenone sensitization with weekly scalp DPC. Trimming cost V 5 bases and J 4 bases, with 11 bases left between them. Germline V lookup: CDR1 GTSNPN, CDR2 SVGIG (reference sequence). This CDR3 has 12 residues. V gene TRBV30 combines with J gene TRBJ1-2, with D possibly matching TRBD1 (6 bases). This TCR came from a woman aged 50 to 65 with alopecia areata. Some clones in this sample may be carry-over from other donors' samples. The sequenced sample was whole blood, obtained in connection with sensitization to the hapten diphenylcyclopropenone (DPC). DNA of the CDR3: TGTGCCTGGTCCAGGACAGTCTATGGCTACACCTTC. Protein sequence: CAWSRTVYGYTF.